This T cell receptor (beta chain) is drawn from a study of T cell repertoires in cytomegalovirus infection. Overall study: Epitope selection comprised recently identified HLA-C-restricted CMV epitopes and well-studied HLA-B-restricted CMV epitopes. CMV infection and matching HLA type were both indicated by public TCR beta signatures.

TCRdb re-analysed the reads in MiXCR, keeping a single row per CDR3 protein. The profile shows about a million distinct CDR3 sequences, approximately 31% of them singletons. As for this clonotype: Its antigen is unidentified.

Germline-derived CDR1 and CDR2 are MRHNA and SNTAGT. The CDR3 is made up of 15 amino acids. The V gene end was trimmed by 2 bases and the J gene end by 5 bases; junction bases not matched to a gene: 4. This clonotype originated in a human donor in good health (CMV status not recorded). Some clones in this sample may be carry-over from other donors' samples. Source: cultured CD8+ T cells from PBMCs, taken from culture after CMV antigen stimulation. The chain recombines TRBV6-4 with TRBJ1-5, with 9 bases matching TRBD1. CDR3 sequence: CASSDDWTGDQPQHF. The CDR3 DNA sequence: TGTGCCAGCAGTGACGATTGGACAGGGGATCAGCCCCAGCATTTT.